These T cell receptor beta chains were read from a single sample in a study of cytomegalovirus exposure and HLA in healthy donors. TCRdb's copy holds only in-frame clones and misses some; the assay was immunoSEQ multiplex PCR. The sample lists approximately 150,000 clones, roughly 75% occurring once. Material for sequencing was PBMCs. The receptors here all came from a female donor in good health and CMV-seronegative. CDR3s include the opening cysteine and the closing phenylalanine or tryptophan. The order of the fields is V gene, clone size, J gene, D gene, CDR3 protein, CDR3 DNA. The D gene is left open where the match is weak. Rows may omit the clone size; those that give it use once, few, many or a size class.

TRBV11-2	-	TRBJ2-1	-	CASSTRRDYNEQFF	TGTGCCAGCAGCACCCGCCGGGACTACAATGAGCAGTTCTTC
TRBV7-2	-	TRBJ2-5	-	CASSFVLAFPETQYF	TGTGCCAGCAGCTTCGTCCTAGCGTTCCCAGAGACCCAGTACTTC
TRBV30	-	TRBJ2-1	TRBD2	CAWSVLGRGEQFF	TGTGCCTGGAGTGTACTTGGGAGGGGTGAGCAGTTCTTC
TRBV7-9	-	TRBJ1-5	-	CASSSDSERPQHF	TGTGCCAGCAGCTCTGACAGTGAACGGCCCCAGCATTTT
TRBV30	-	TRBJ2-1	TRBD2	CAWSAIGGRGEQFF	TGTGCCTGGAGCGCAATCGGCGGGAGAGGTGAGCAGTTCTTC
TRBV7-3	-	TRBJ2-7	TRBD1	CASSPSGQGAYEQYF	TGTGCCAGCAGCCCAAGCGGACAGGGGGCTTACGAGCAGTACTTC
TRBV7-2	-	TRBJ2-3	-	CASSPLGGLADTQYF	TGTGCCAGCAGCCCCTTAGGGGGATTAGCAGATACGCAGTATTTT
TRBV2	-	TRBJ1-1	-	CASSESSRGLTEAFF	TGTGCCAGCAGTGAATCGTCAAGGGGGTTAACTGAAGCTTTCTTT
TRBV4-2	-	TRBJ1-2	TRBD1	CASSPQGDGYPF	TGTGCCAGCAGCCCGCAGGGGGATGGCTACCCCTTC
TRBV10-1	-	TRBJ2-3	TRBD1	CASARGTGGTDTQYF	TGCGCCAGCGCTCGGGGGACAGGGGGCACAGATACGCAGTATTTT
TRBV6-1	-	TRBJ2-7	-	CASSEPRGYEQYF	TGTGCCAGCAGTGAACCCAGGGGCTACGAGCAGTACTTC
TRBV9	-	TRBJ2-1	TRBD2	CASSVASGGYNEQFF	TGTGCCAGCAGCGTAGCTAGCGGGGGGTACAATGAGCAGTTCTTC
TRBV30	-	TRBJ1-4	-	CAWSFGLGGEKLFF	TGTGCCTGGAGTTTTGGCCTAGGTGGCGAAAAACTGTTTTTT
TRBV6-5	-	TRBJ1-2	TRBD1	CASSSGQEDYGYTF	TGTGCCAGCAGTTCGGGACAGGAGGACTATGGCTACACCTTC
TRBV13	once	TRBJ2-7	-	CASSLGFLRDNLGGYEQYF	TGTGCCAGCAGCTTAGGCTTCCTCCGGGACAACCTAGGGGGCTACGAGCAGTACTTC
TRBV5-4	-	TRBJ1-2	TRBD1	CASSPGQEVYGYTF	TGTGCCAGCAGCCCGGGACAGGAGGTCTATGGCTACACCTTC
TRBV9	-	TRBJ2-5	TRBD1	CASSLGTGQETQYF	TGTGCCAGCAGCCTAGGGACAGGGCAAGAGACCCAGTACTTC
TRBV5-1	few	TRBJ2-2	TRBD2	CASSLDKYPGLARIGELFF	TGCGCCAGCAGCTTGGACAAATATCCGGGACTAGCGAGAATCGGGGAGCTGTTTTTT
TRBV5-6	few	TRBJ2-5	TRBD1	CASSLVGGGSRETQYF	TGTGCCAGCAGCTTGGTAGGGGGCGGATCGCGGGAGACCCAGTACTTC
TRBV6-6	-	TRBJ2-3	-	CASSRGGAQDTQYF	TGTGCCAGCAGTCGAGGGGGGGCCCAAGATACGCAGTATTTT
TRBV10-3	-	TRBJ1-2	-	CATLPGGYYGYTF	TGTGCCACCCTCCCTGGGGGCTACTATGGCTACACCTTC
TRBV6-4	-	TRBJ2-2	-	CASSDPLGELFF	TGTGCCAGCAGTGACCCTCTCGGGGAGCTGTTTTTT
TRBV7-2	-	TRBJ2-7	TRBD2	CASSPSGGATEQYF	TGTGCCAGCAGCCCTAGCGGGGGGGCCACCGAGCAGTACTTC
TRBV5-8	-	TRBJ1-1	-	CASSFHLNTEAFF	TGTGCCAGCAGCTTTCATCTGAACACTGAAGCTTTCTTT
TRBV6-1	-	TRBJ1-1	-	CASSWRVDAEAFF	TGTGCCAGCAGTTGGCGGGTGGACGCTGAAGCTTTCTTT
TRBV18	-	TRBJ1-6	-	CASSPLAVYNSPLHF	TGTGCCAGCTCACCACTAGCAGTCTATAATTCACCCCTCCACTTT
TRBV7-9	-	TRBJ2-5	TRBD2	CSSSLVAGGPQETQYF	TGTTCCAGCAGCTTAGTTGCGGGAGGGCCCCAAGAGACCCAGTACTTC
TRBV7-2	-	TRBJ1-1	-	CASSFLQGHTEAFF	TGTGCCAGCAGCTTTCTCCAGGGGCACACTGAAGCTTTCTTT
TRBV5-4	-	TRBJ2-5	-	CASSPGGARYQETQYF	TGTGCCAGCAGCCCGGGTGGGGCACGATACCAAGAGACCCAGTACTTC
TRBV7-8	-	TRBJ2-5	-	CASSLRMSSGREIRGGTQYF	TGTGCCAGCAGCCTAAGGATGTCTAGCGGACGAGAGATCCGAGGGGGGACCCAGTACTTC
TRBV10-3	-	TRBJ1-1	-	CAIRGPPGEAFF	TGTGCCATCAGGGGGCCGCCGGGTGAAGCTTTCTTT
TRBV9	once	TRBJ1-6	-	CASSVGAEHNSPLHF	TGTGCCAGCAGCGTAGGGGCAGAACATAATTCACCCCTCCACTTT
TRBV4-3	-	TRBJ2-7	TRBD1	CASSQALNSGQGGIEQYF	TGCGCCAGCAGCCAAGCCCTAAACTCGGGACAGGGAGGAATTGAGCAGTACTTC
TRBV4-1	-	TRBJ2-2	TRBD1	CASSRATGGSTSTGELFF	TGCGCCAGCAGCCGCGCGACAGGGGGGTCAACGAGCACCGGGGAGCTGTTTTTT
TRBV6-1	-	TRBJ1-2	TRBD1	CASKDRGLNYGYTF	TGTGCCAGCAAAGACAGGGGGCTTAACTATGGCTACACCTTC
TRBV2	-	TRBJ2-1	-	CASSLWVSDEQFF	TGTGCCAGCAGTCTTTGGGTAAGCGATGAGCAGTTCTTC
TRBV7-2	-	TRBJ2-3	TRBD2	CASSLSGGKDTQYF	TGTGCCAGCAGCCTTAGCGGGGGAAAAGATACGCAGTATTTT
TRBV7-3	once	TRBJ2-2	-	CASSVRGGTGELFF	TGTGCCAGCAGCGTTAGGGGGGGCACCGGGGAGCTGTTTTTT
TRBV18	-	TRBJ2-7	TRBD2	CASSPLPTSGRHEQYF	TGTGCCAGCTCACCCCTCCCTACTAGCGGGAGACACGAGCAGTACTTC
TRBV7-2	-	TRBJ2-5	-	CASSPRGGKETQYF	TGTGCCAGCAGCCCTAGGGGGGGGAAAGAGACCCAGTACTTC
TRBV27	-	TRBJ2-5	TRBD1	CASSFGTGGQETQYF	TGTGCCAGCAGTTTTGGGACAGGGGGCCAAGAGACCCAGTACTTC
TRBV5-1	-	TRBJ2-1	TRBD2	CASSLSGWTSGGAAYNEQFF	TGCGCCAGCAGCTTGAGTGGGTGGACTAGCGGGGGGGCGGCCTACAATGAGCAGTTCTTC
TRBV30	-	TRBJ1-3	-	CAWSVDGTPGATIYF	TGTGCCTGGAGTGTAGACGGGACTCCGGGAGCCACCATATATTTT
TRBV7-2	-	TRBJ2-2	TRBD1	CASRRTGVGELFF	TGTGCCAGCAGACGGACAGGGGTCGGGGAGCTGTTTTTT
TRBV6-1	-	TRBJ2-5	-	CASTSPWETQYF	TGTGCCAGCACGAGTCCCTGGGAGACCCAGTACTTC
TRBV7-2	-	TRBJ2-1	TRBD2	CASSSHRLANEQFF	TGTGCCAGCAGCTCTCACCGACTAGCCAATGAGCAGTTCTTC
TRBV27	-	TRBJ1-1	-	CASSPTPDRYEAFF	TGTGCCAGCAGCCCGACTCCCGACAGGTATGAAGCTTTCTTT
TRBV2	-	TRBJ1-2	-	CASRGSRQGVNYGYTF	TGTGCCAGCAGGGGGTCCAGGCAGGGCGTTAACTATGGCTACACCTTC
TRBV6-5	-	TRBJ1-1	TRBD1	CASSYDRGRGGTEAFF	TGTGCCAGCAGTTACGACAGGGGGCGAGGAGGAACTGAAGCTTTCTTT
TRBV6-1	few	TRBJ2-7	TRBD1	CASSEAGTGGYEQYF	TGTGCCAGCAGTGAAGCCGGGACAGGGGGCTACGAGCAGTACTTC
TRBV7-2	-	TRBJ1-4	-	CASSLGSRVGEKLFF	TGTGCCAGCAGCTTAGGGTCCAGGGTAGGCGAAAAACTGTTTTTT
TRBV6-1	few	TRBJ2-3	-	CASNINRGTDTQYF	TGTGCTAGCAATATTAATCGGGGCACAGATACGCAGTATTTT
TRBV10-3	-	TRBJ1-1	TRBD1	CAISSTGGTEAFF	TGTGCCATCAGTAGTACAGGGGGGACTGAAGCTTTCTTT
TRBV2	once	TRBJ2-7	TRBD1	CASILDRGAPYEQYF	TGTGCCAGCATCCTGGACAGGGGGGCCCCCTACGAGCAGTACTTC
TRBV7-2	-	TRBJ1-1	-	CASSLVRNTEAFF	TGTGCCAGCAGCTTAGTGAGGAACACTGAAGCTTTCTTT
TRBV4-2	few	TRBJ1-1	TRBD1	CASRGQGTEAFF	TGTGCCAGCAGGGGACAGGGGACTGAAGCTTTCTTT
TRBV2	-	TRBJ2-5	-	CASRTGRWGQETQYF	TGTGCCAGCAGGACAGGGAGGTGGGGCCAAGAGACCCAGTACTTC